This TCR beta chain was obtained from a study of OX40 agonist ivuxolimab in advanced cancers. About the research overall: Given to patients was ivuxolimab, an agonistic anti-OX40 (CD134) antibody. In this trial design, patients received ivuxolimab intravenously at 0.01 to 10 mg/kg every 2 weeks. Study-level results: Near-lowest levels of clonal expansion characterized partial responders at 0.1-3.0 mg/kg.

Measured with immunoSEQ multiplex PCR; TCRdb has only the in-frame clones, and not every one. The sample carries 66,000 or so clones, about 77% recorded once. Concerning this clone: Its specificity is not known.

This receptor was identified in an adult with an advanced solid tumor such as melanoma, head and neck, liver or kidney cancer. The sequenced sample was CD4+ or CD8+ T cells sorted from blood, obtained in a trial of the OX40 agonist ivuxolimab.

The CDR3: CASSLGDLPTVTQYF. CDR3 sequence (DNA): TGTGCCAGCAGCTTAGGGGACCTCCCCACGGTAACGCAGTATTTT. This sequence joins TRBV7-6 and TRBJ2-3; D could derive from TRBD1 or TRBD2 (5 bases each). V was clipped by 1 base and J by 9 bases, with 17 bases between them. Germline V lookup: CDR1 SGHVS, CDR2 FNYEAQ. The CDR3 has 15 residues.